These 13 T cell receptor beta chains originate from one sample sequenced in a study of vaccination effects on CD4 cells after COVID-19. Their target antigens are unknown. Cultured cells yielded isolated CD4+ T cells after 10 to 11 days. The table came from immunoSEQ multiplex PCR; TCRdb's copy has only in-frame clones and leaves some out. This table holds 50,000 to 60,000 clones, 60% to 85% found once. The material was CD4+ T cells from PBMCs cultured without peptide, obtained before COVID-19 vaccination. These receptors all stem from a human donor who received a COVID-19 vaccine.

The gene calls are TRBV5-4 and TRBJ1-1; D unclear. CDR1 and CDR2 from the germline V gene are SGHNT and YYREEE (reference sequence). V lost 0 bases, J lost 1 base, and 7 bases lay in between. The CDR3 loop spans 14 amino acids. The CDR3 DNA reads as TGTGCCAGCAGCTTGGGGGCCACGAACACTGAAGCTTTCTTT. Its protein is CASSLGATNTEAFF.

This clone was detected only once. The chain links TRBV5-1 to TRBJ1-4; no definite D call. Germline lookup yields CDR1 SGHRS and CDR2 YFSETQ. V was trimmed by 5 bases and J by 0 bases, leaving 11 bases between them. The CDR3 is made up of 15 amino acids. CDR3 amino acids: CASRASSSTNEKLFF. Here the CDR3 DNA reads TGCGCCAGCAGGGCCTCATCTTCAACTAATGAAAAACTGTTTTTT.

The chain links TRBV6-5 to TRBJ2-5; D gene unclear. V was shortened by 2 bases and J by 1 base, with 5 bases between the two germline ends. Per germline, CDR1 MNHEY and CDR2 SVGAGI. The CDR3 has 13 residues. This chain's CDR3 is CASSYHPQETQYF. DNA of the CDR3: TGTGCCAGCAGTTACCATCCCCAAGAGACCCAGTACTTC.

The chain combines TRBV28 with TRBJ1-5; no clear D. CDR1 is MDHEN, CDR2 SYDVKM, per germline. V was trimmed by 7 bases and J by 9 bases, leaving 16 bases between them. The CDR3 runs to 13 residues. The CDR3 sequence is CASTPSHKLPQHF. The CDR3, as DNA: TGTGCCAGCACCCCATCTCACAAGCTGCCCCAGCATTTT.

The gene calls are TRBV27 and TRBJ1-5; 7 bases agree with TRBD1. Germline assignment: CDR1 MNHEY and CDR2 SMNVEV (reference sequence). The CDR3 has 19 residues. The J segment lost 0 bases and the V segment lost 2 bases, leaving 13 bases of the junction unmatched. The CDR3 bases are TGTGCCAGCAGTTTAAGAGGGGGGCAGGGGGGTGATAGCAATCAGCCCCAGCATTTT. Translated, it gives CASSLRGGQGGDSNQPQHF.

The rearrangement links TRBV5-4 to TRBJ2-1; no clear D gene. Looked up from germline, CDR1 is SGHNT and CDR2 is YYREEE (reference sequence). The ends were cut back, 2 bases at V and 5 bases at J, with 14 bases in the middle. The CDR3 extends over 15 amino acids. The CDR3 sequence is CASSFISSRNNEQFF. CDR3 DNA sequence: TGTGCCAGCAGCTTTATAAGCAGCCGCAACAATGAGCAGTTCTTC.

V is TRBV7-9 and J is TRBJ1-4, with D hard to call. V was pared by 6 bases and J by 15 bases, with 20 bases between. The length of the CDR3 is 13 residues. Per germline, CDR1 SEHNR and CDR2 FQNEAQ (reference sequence). The CDR3 reads CASSYFIGPPLFF. The CDR3 DNA reads TGTGCCAGCAGTTACTTCATAGGCCCACCATTGTTTTTT. Full variable domain (rest looked up from reference TRBV7-9 and TRBJ1-4): DTGVSQNPRHKITKRGQNVTFRCDPISEHNRLYWYRQTLGQGPEFLTYFQNEAQLEKSRLLSDRFSAERPKGSFSTLEIQRTEQGDSAMYLCASSYFIGPPLFFGSGTQLSVL.

V is TRBV6-5 and J is TRBJ1-1; D unclear. The germline V gene encodes CDR1 MNHEY and CDR2 SVGAGI. Trimming shortened V by 2 bases and J by 1 base, and 8 bases separated the two germline ends. The length of the CDR3 is 14 residues. The CDR3 spells CASSYSEANTEAFF. CDR3 coding DNA: TGTGCCAGCAGTTACAGTGAGGCGAACACTGAAGCTTTCTTT.

This chain joins TRBV7-2 and TRBJ2-4; D gene uncertain. This CDR3 has 15 amino acids. The germline gives CDR1 SGHTA, CDR2 FQGNSA. V shed 3 bases and J shed 2 bases, with 11 bases lying between them. CDR3 sequence: CASSLEGVTKNIQYF. CDR3 DNA: TGTGCCAGCAGCTTGGAAGGAGTAACCAAAAACATTCAGTACTTC.

The chain combines TRBV7-8 with TRBJ2-5; tentatively, D is TRBD2 (5 bases). The V end lost 1 base, the J end lost 2 bases, and 14 bases lay between the germline ends. This CDR3 spans 16 amino acids. Per the germline V gene, CDR1 is SGHVS and CDR2 is FQNEAQ. The CDR3 protein is CASSLGWLAAQETQYF. CDR3 nucleotide sequence: TGTGCCAGCAGCTTAGGGTGGCTAGCCGCTCAAGAGACCCAGTACTTC. The complete variable domain, with remaining parts taken from reference TRBV7-8 and TRBJ2-5, reads GAGVSQSPRYKVAKRGQDVALRCDPISGHVSLFWYQQALGQGPEFLTYFQNEAQLDKSGLPSDRFFAERPEGSVSTLKIQRTQQEDSAVYLCASSLGWLAAQETQYFGPGTRLLVL.

The rearrangement uses TRBV14 and TRBJ1-5; D call uncertain. Per germline, CDR1 SGHDN and CDR2 FVKESK. This CDR3 region has 14 residues. The V end was cut by 4 bases, the J end by 4 bases, with 11 bases between. As DNA, the CDR3 is TGTGCCAGCAGCCCTTTCGATGAGAATCAGCCCCAGCATTTT. Translating gives CASSPFDENQPQHF.

The V call is TRBV2, the J call TRBJ2-2; 13 bases fit TRBD2. CDR1 and CDR2 from the germline V gene are SNHLY and FYNNEI. This CDR3 comprises 17 residues. Germline trimming cut 7 bases from V and 5 bases from J; bases unmatched to any gene: 10. As DNA, the CDR3 is TGTGCCAGCACCCGACTAGCGGGGGGCAACCCTACCGGGGAGCTGTTTTTT. Amino acids: CASTRLAGGNPTGELFF.

The gene calls are TRBV6-1 and TRBJ2-1; no clear D gene. The CDR3 runs to 13 residues. In germline, CDR1 is MNHNS, CDR2 SASEGT. The V gene lost 2 bases and the J gene lost 5 bases, with 7 bases spanning the gap. In DNA form, the CDR3 reads TGTGCCAGCAGTGAATTAGGTGACAATGAGCAGTTCTTC. The encoded protein is CASSELGDNEQFF.